A single sample gave rise to the 18 T cell receptor beta chains below, sequenced in a study of cytomegalovirus exposure and HLA in healthy donors. PCR involved 60 Vbeta and 13 Jbeta primers. Profiled with immunoSEQ multiplex PCR; TCRdb holds only in-frame clones, not every one. The sample has about 190,000 clones, roughly 80% seen once; the top ten hold about 1.5%. Sequenced material: PBMCs. The origin of the receptors is a woman between 18 and 30 years old in good health and CMV-seronegative.

This chain joins TRBV11-1 and TRBJ2-3; D is undetermined. Germline V CDR1 and CDR2: SGHAT, FQDESV (reference sequence). Trimming took off 1 base at V and 2 bases at J, with 4 bases between the two ends. This CDR3 has 13 residues. CDR3 residues: CASSLGLTDTQYF. The CDR3, as DNA: TGTGCCAGCAGCTTAGGACTCACAGATACGCAGTATTTT.

The rearrangement links TRBV18 to TRBJ2-7, with D possibly being TRBD1 (6 bases). Deletions cut 6 bases from V and 2 bases from J, with 20 bases between. This CDR3 contains 16 residues. Germline V gene lookup returns CDR1 KGHSH and CDR2 LQKENI. Written as DNA, the CDR3 is TGTGCCAGCTCCCTTTTAGGGGCAGGGGCTACCTACGAGCAGTACTTC. Protein product: CASSLLGAGATYEQYF.

Of note for this clone: Other DNA sequences in the same sample also yield this CDR3. This chain joins TRBV6-5 and TRBJ2-7, with TRBD1 matching 10 bases. The V gene's germline CDR1 is MNHEY and CDR2 SVGAGI. This CDR3 is 14 amino acids long. The V segment lost 4 bases and the J segment 4 bases; nucleotides outside the gene matches: 4. DNA of the CDR3: TGTGCCAGCAGTTTCCGGGACAGGGGTTACGAGCAGTACTTC. This encodes CASSFRDRGYEQYF.

V usage is TRBV27 and J usage is TRBJ1-2, with TRBD1 identical over 8 bases. From germline, CDR1 is MNHEY and CDR2 SMNVEV (reference sequence). The V and J ends lost 2 bases and 8 bases, in that order; junction bases with no gene match: 4. This CDR3 contains 13 residues. CDR3 DNA: TGTGCCAGCAGTTTACAGGGGGCGGAAGGCTACACCTTC. This sequence encodes CASSLQGAEGYTF.

The sample holds a few counts of this clone. J is TRBJ2-1 and V is TRBV6-5; TRBD2 agrees at 9 bases. V lost 6 bases and J lost 4; bases outside the gene matches: 7. CDR1 and CDR2 (germline): MNHEY, SVGAGI. The CDR3 consists of 15 residues. The CDR3 reads CASSRGRGGYNEQFF. CDR3 nucleotide sequence: TGTGCCAGCAGCCGTGGGCGGGGGGGGTACAATGAGCAGTTCTTC.

V gene TRBV19 combines with J gene TRBJ1-5, with TRBD1 matching over 7 bases. V lost 3 bases to trimming and J lost 1 base; unmatched junction nucleotides: 3. CDR1 and CDR2 (germline): LNHDA, SQIVND (reference sequence). The CDR3 has 15 amino acids. CDR3 loop: CASSIEGASNQPQHF. In DNA form, the CDR3 reads TGTGCCAGTAGTATCGAGGGGGCGAGCAATCAGCCCCAGCATTTT.

The chain links TRBV4-3 to TRBJ1-3; 9 bases are shared with TRBD1. Germline loops: CDR1 LGHNA, CDR2 YSLEER. This CDR3 is built from 16 residues. The J segment lost 8 bases and the V segment lost 4 bases, leaving 12 bases of the junction unmatched. CDR3 protein: CASSRNVDRGGDTIYF. The CDR3 nucleotides read TGCGCCAGCAGCCGGAACGTCGACAGGGGGGGGGACACCATATATTTT.

The rearrangement joins TRBV28 to TRBJ2-7; 7 bases align to TRBD2. The J segment lost 4 bases and the V segment lost 6 bases, leaving 12 bases of the junction unmatched. Germline CDR1 and CDR2: MDHEN and SYDVKM. The CDR3 is 15 residues long. CDR3: CASSHGAVGGYEQYF. CDR3 nucleotides: TGTGCCAGCAGCCACGGGGCGGTGGGGGGGTACGAGCAGTACTTC.

The CDR3 DNA follows: TGTGCCAGCAGCGTAGGGTTTTTCGGGTCTGAAGCTTTCTTT. This sequence encodes CASSVGFFGSEAFF. The chain couples TRBV9 to TRBJ1-1, with D unresolved. The CDR3 is made up of 14 amino acids. V was pared by 0 bases and J by 6 bases, with 12 bases between. The germline V gene has CDR1 SGDLS and CDR2 YYNGEE.

CDR3 sequence (DNA): TGTGCCAGTCGTCACCCACGAGGGGGCCCCGATGTTGGCTATGGCTACACCTTC. Residues: CASRHPRGGPDVGYGYTF. The rearrangement joins TRBV19 to TRBJ1-2; TRBD1 aligns across 7 bases. The CDR3 covers 18 residues. Trimming cost V 8 bases and J 4 bases; bases outside gene matches: 22. Looked up from germline, CDR1 is LNHDA and CDR2 is SQIVND (reference sequence).

This clone was seen once. The chain uses TRBV5-6 and TRBJ2-3; D uncertain. Trimming removed 3 bases from V and 6 bases from J, with 8 bases in between. CDR3 size: 12 residues. Per the germline V gene, CDR1 is SGHDT and CDR2 is YYEEEE. CDR3: CASSSFIDTQYF. For the CDR3, the DNA is TGTGCCAGCAGCTCTTTTATCGATACGCAGTATTTT.

The chain is built from TRBV28 and TRBJ1-5, with D possibly matching TRBD1 (5 bases). V dropped 5 bases and J dropped 4 bases, with 24 bases sitting between them. CDR1 and CDR2 (germline): MDHEN, SYDVKM. CDR3 size: 18 residues. CDR3 in DNA: TGTGCCAGCAGTCCCCCGGGACGGACTAGGATAAGGAATCAGCCCCAGCATTTT. Encoded protein: CASSPPGRTRIRNQPQHF.

The sample holds a few counts of this clone. The CDR3 spells CASSTRQGSEAFF. The CDR3 bases are TGTGCCAGTAGTACCCGACAGGGGAGTGAAGCTTTCTTT. The chain is built from TRBV19 and TRBJ1-1; 8 bases map to TRBD1. CDR3 length equals 13 residues. V shed 4 bases and J 7 bases; nucleotides not matched to a gene: 5. Germline CDR1 and CDR2: LNHDA and SQIVND (reference sequence).

The chain has TRBV5-1 and TRBJ1-4, with TRBD1 matching over 9 bases. The germline V gene has CDR1 SGHRS and CDR2 YFSETQ. Trimming at V came to 6 bases and at J to 8 bases, leaving 11 bases not matched to a gene. The CDR3 contains 15 residues. This CDR3 is CASTRTTGGREKLFF. Here the CDR3 DNA reads TGCGCCAGCACCCGGACCACAGGGGGCCGGGAAAAACTGTTTTTT. Using reference TRBV5-1 and TRBJ1-4 for the parts outside the CDR3, the full variable domain is KAGVTQTPRYLIKTRGQQVTLSCSPISGHRSVSWYQQTPGQGLQFLFEYFSETQRNKGNFPGRFSGRQFSNSRSEMNVSTLELGDSALYLCASTRTTGGREKLFFGSGTQLSVL.

The chain couples TRBV9 to TRBJ1-6, with 9 bases fitting TRBD1. Losses at the gene ends were 0 bases for V and 7 bases for J; bases not matched to a gene: 5. Germline V gives CDR1 SGDLS, CDR2 YYNGEE. This CDR3 spans 16 amino acids. CDR3 region: CASSVARTGVNSPLHF. The CDR3, as DNA: TGTGCCAGCAGCGTAGCCAGGACAGGGGTAAATTCACCCCTCCACTTT.

This clone is a singleton in its sample. The chain combines TRBV28 with TRBJ2-5, with 9 bases fitting TRBD2. Germline V gene sequence: CDR1 MDHEN, CDR2 SYDVKM. After removal of 6 bases from V and 6 bases from J, the junction contained 8 bases not matched to a gene. The CDR3 runs to 14 residues. The CDR3 loop is CASRLLAGAQTQYF. In DNA form, the CDR3 reads TGTGCCAGCAGACTATTAGCGGGAGCACAGACCCAGTACTTC.

This clone appeared once. The V call is TRBV28, the J call TRBJ2-1; D gene unclear. Germline CDR1 is MDHEN and CDR2 is SYDVKM. The CDR3 extends over 15 amino acids. Trimming stripped 6 bases from V and 4 bases from J, with 16 bases between. CDR3 bases: TGTGCCAGCAGCCCCAAATGGAGAGGTTACAATGAGCAGTTCTTC. Its translation is CASSPKWRGYNEQFF.

This chain connects TRBV29-1 to TRBJ2-1; 11 nucleotides match TRBD2. The CDR3 runs to 14 residues. V shed 4 bases, J shed 6 bases, and the junction held 5 bases outside the gene matches. In germline, CDR1 is SQVTM, CDR2 ANQGSEA. CDR3 region: CSVVSLAGGNEQFF. DNA for the CDR3: TGCAGCGTTGTATCCCTAGCGGGAGGCAATGAGCAGTTCTTC.